What follows are 9 T cell receptor beta chains derived from one specimen sequenced in a study of cytotoxic CD8 clonotypes in ibrutinib-treated CLL. Method: immunoSEQ multiplex PCR; TCRdb's copy keeps in-frame clones and lacks some. The repertoire includes hundreds of thousands of clones, 70% of them detected once, and over 15% sits in the top ten. The sequenced sample was PBMCs, obtained after 24 months of ibrutinib treatment. Receptors were obtained from a human donor with chronic lymphocytic leukemia.

This clone was found a few times. This chain uses TRBV21-1 with TRBJ1-5. TRBV21-1 is described as a pseudogene. The CDR3 totals 14 residues. The CDR3 protein is CASSPRNGRRPQHF. In DNA, the CDR3 is TGTGCCAGCAGCCCTCGAAACGGGCGGCGGCCCCAGCATTTT.

This chain links TRBV7-3 with TRBJ2-1, with 7 bases matching TRBD2. Trimming at V came to 2 bases and at J to 5 bases, leaving 6 bases not matched to a gene. Germline V gene sequence: CDR1 SGHTA, CDR2 FQGTGA. The CDR3 consists of 15 residues. In DNA form, the CDR3 reads TGTGCCAGCAGCTTATCGGCTAGCGGCCACAATGAGCAGTTCTTC. Its translation: CASSLSASGHNEQFF.

The chain carries TRBV7-9 and TRBJ1-3, with a weak D call TRBD1 (6 bases). The germline V gene encodes CDR1 SEHNR and CDR2 FQNEAQ (reference sequence). The ends were cut back, 5 bases at V and 2 bases at J, with 10 bases in the middle. The CDR3 loop spans 14 amino acids. In DNA form, the CDR3 reads TGTGCCAGCAGCAAAGGGGGAACTGGAAACACCATATATTTT. Amino acids: CASSKGGTGNTIYF.

The chain links TRBV27 to TRBJ1-2, with D perhaps TRBD1 (5 bases). The CDR3 length is 13 residues. Per the germline V gene, CDR1 is MNHEY and CDR2 is SMNVEV (reference sequence). V was pared by 6 bases and J by 4 bases, with 12 bases between. The CDR3 loop reads CASSPGRTYGYTF. Here the CDR3 DNA reads TGTGCCAGCAGCCCGGGACGGACCTATGGCTACACCTTC.

This chain joins TRBV27 and TRBJ1-1, with 9 nucleotides matching TRBD1. Germline CDR1 MNHEY, CDR2 SMNVEV (reference sequence). This CDR3 has 16 residues. The trim removed 10 bases at V and 5 bases at J, leaving 17 bases unmatched. In DNA, the CDR3 is TGTGCCACCCATCGTCCCCTTGGGACAGGGCGTACTGAAGCTTTCTTT. It is translated as CATHRPLGTGRTEAFF.

V gene TRBV7-9 combines with J gene TRBJ2-2; no firm D call. V lost 1 base and J lost 6, with 9 bases in between. This CDR3 has 14 residues. Germline V gene lookup returns CDR1 SEHNR and CDR2 FQNEAQ (reference sequence). Here the CDR3 DNA reads TGTGCCAGCAGCTTAGAAGCTGGGTCCGGGGAGCTGTTTTTT. Its protein product is CASSLEAGSGELFF.

CDR3 DNA sequence: TGTGCCAGCGTCTATCGGACGGTCGACGATCAGCCCCAGCATTTT. Its translation: CASVYRTVDDQPQHF. The J gene is TRBJ1-5, the V gene TRBV28, with no clear D. The CDR3 runs to 15 residues. Looked up from germline, CDR1 is MDHEN and CDR2 is SYDVKM. Trimming stripped 8 bases from V and 5 bases from J, with 19 bases between.

On this clone itself: Different DNA sequences within this sample yield the same CDR3. The chain carries TRBV11-3 and TRBJ2-7; D uncertain. The germline V gene encodes CDR1 SGHNT and CDR2 YENEEA. V lost 0 bases and J lost 7, with 7 bases in between. The CDR3 extends over 12 amino acids. CDR3 sequence (DNA): TGTGCCAGCAGCTTAGATGGCAAGGAGCAGTACTTC. The encoded protein is CASSLDGKEQYF.

The chain joins TRBV28 to TRBJ2-7, with no clear D. Trimming stripped 3 bases from V and 2 bases from J, with 8 bases between. Germline CDR1 is MDHEN and CDR2 is SYDVKM. The CDR3 is 13 residues long. CDR3 coding DNA: TGTGCCAGCAGTTTGTTTCATACCTACGAGCAGTACTTC. It translates to CASSLFHTYEQYF.